This TCR beta chain was documented in a study of cytomegalovirus exposure and HLA in healthy donors (dated by TCRdb to the late 2010s). Turning to the overall study: The 550 to 750 repertoires of the first cohort and the 120 or so validation repertoires were produced on the same platform, according to a later analysis. The study aimed to test whether signatures of past pathogen exposure could be identified by cataloging public T cell receptors. Besides the first cohort of approximately 670 subjects, a separate validation cohort made up of over 95 different subjects was used. High-throughput TCR immunosequencing, statistical association of individual TCRs with disease status, and machine learning were combined to predict cytomegalovirus infection status. Points the paper makes about the study in general: In a later analysis, TCRs clustered in the first cohort were found to also tend to co-occur in the approximately 110 validation repertoires, with over 90% of cluster scores above 0. The study gave a list of under 200 TCR beta chains associated with cytomegalovirus. Most TCR sequences were observed very rarely across donors, whereas some public TCRs were present in many individuals. A later analysis lacked HLA typing for the validation cohort, so it scored co-occurrence in that cohort across all 120 repertoires. The classifier was reported to diagnose cytomegalovirus status with high specificity and sensitivity in both the original and validation cohorts. In vitro tests confirmed that a few of the cytomegalovirus-associated TCR beta chains recognize cytomegalovirus antigens. The authors suggested that the approach could potentially be extended to other disease states and immunological phenotypes.

Germline trimming amounts to 5 bases on V and 4 bases on J, with 6 as the count of junction bases outside the gene matches. Reading from cysteine to phenylalanine, the CDR3 counts 14 amino acids. Only the CDR3 DNA is retained, 42 bases long and in frame from the first base. CDR1 and CDR2 are read off the germline V gene as SNHLY and FYNNEI. On this clone itself: Its specific antigen is unknown. No quality values exist for individual bases; no much larger clone is one base distant.

To prepare the library, the immunoSEQ multiplex PCR assay was applied. As for how the authors treated the data: A statistical classification framework was developed to diagnose cytomegalovirus status using the catalog of TCR beta chain sequences. TCRdb took over this immuneACCESS table, retaining in-frame rearrangements with V and J assigned. Such tables are incomplete; in checked studies, under half of the missing clones stem from an unresolved V gene, and the remainder is unexplained. That table gives V, J and clone size, and the DNA gave D and trimming. The sample records about 160,000 clones, 89% of which are singletons. The ten largest clones represent 10% of the sample. Donors formed part of the validation cohort, which comprised about 120 subjects and was distinct from the first cohort of 550 to 850 subjects.

This clonotype was sampled from a woman aged 18-30 years in good health and CMV-seropositive. Sequences were obtained from PBMCs. The rearrangement combines TRBV2 with TRBJ1-2; TRBD1 lines up with 8 middle nucleotides. The CDR3 protein: CASSLDREPYGYTF. The base sequence is TGTGCCAGCAGTTTGGACAGGGAACCCTATGGCTACACCTTC.